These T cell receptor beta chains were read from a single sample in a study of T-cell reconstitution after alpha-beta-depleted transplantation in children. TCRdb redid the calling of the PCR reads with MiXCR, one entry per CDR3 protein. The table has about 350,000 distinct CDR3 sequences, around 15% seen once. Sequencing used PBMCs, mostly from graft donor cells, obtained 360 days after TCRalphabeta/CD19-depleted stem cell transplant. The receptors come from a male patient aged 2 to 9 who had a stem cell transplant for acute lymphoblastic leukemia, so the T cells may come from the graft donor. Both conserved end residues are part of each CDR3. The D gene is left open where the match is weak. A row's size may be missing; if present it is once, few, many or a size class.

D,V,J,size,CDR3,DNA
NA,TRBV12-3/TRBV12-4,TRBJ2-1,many,CASSPDYNEQFF,TGTGCCAGCAGTCCTGACTACAATGAGCAGTTCTTC
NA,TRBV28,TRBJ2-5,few,CASRPGQQETQYF,TGTGCCAGCCGCCCTGGGCAGCAAGAGACCCAGTACTTC
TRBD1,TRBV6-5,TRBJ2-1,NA,CATSDRAHEQFF,TGTGCCACCTCGGACAGGGCCCATGAGCAGTTCTTC
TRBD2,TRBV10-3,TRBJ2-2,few,CAISLAGGPDTGELFF,TGTGCCATCAGCCTAGCGGGAGGGCCGGACACCGGGGAGCTGTTTTTT
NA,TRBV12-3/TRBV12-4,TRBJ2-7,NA,CASRPGVSYEQYF,TGTGCCAGCAGGCCGGGGGTCTCCTACGAGCAGTACTTC
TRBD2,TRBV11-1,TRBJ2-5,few,CASSWQYRVAGTEETQYF,TGTGCCAGCAGTTGGCAGTACAGAGTAGCGGGAACCGAAGAGACCCAGTACTTC
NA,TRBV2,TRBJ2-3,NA,CASSELRADTQYF,TGTGCCAGCAGTGAATTGCGGGCAGATACGCAGTATTTT
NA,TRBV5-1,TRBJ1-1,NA,CASSSLQGLVGTEAFF,TGCGCCAGCAGCTCGCTCCAGGGGCTGGTGGGCACTGAAGCTTTCTTT
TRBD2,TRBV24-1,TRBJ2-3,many,CATEGGKRGDTQYF,TGTGCCACCGAGGGAGGGAAGCGTGGAGATACGCAGTATTTT
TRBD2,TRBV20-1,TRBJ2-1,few,CSARSSGRAEQFF,TGCAGTGCGCGGTCTAGCGGGAGGGCTGAGCAGTTCTTC
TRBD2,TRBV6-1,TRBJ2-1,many,CASSPAPGTSGISSYNEQFF,TGTGCCAGCAGTCCAGCGCCCGGGACTAGCGGGATCAGCTCCTACAATGAGCAGTTCTTC
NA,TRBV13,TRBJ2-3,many,CASSLTGSTDTQYF,TGTGCCAGCAGCTTGACAGGATCCACAGATACGCAGTATTTT
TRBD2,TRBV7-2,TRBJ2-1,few,CASSLGLAANEQFF,TGTGCCAGCAGCTTGGGACTAGCGGCAAATGAGCAGTTCTTC
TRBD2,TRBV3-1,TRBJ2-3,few,CASSQITSGSFTDTQYF,TGTGCCAGCAGCCAAATTACTAGCGGGAGCTTCACAGATACGCAGTATTTT
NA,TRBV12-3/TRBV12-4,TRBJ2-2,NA,CASSLEFSNTGELFF,TGTGCCAGCAGTTTGGAGTTCTCGAACACCGGGGAGCTGTTTTTT
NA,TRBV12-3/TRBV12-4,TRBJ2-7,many,CASRKESTYEQYF,TGTGCCAGCAGGAAGGAGTCGACTTACGAGCAGTACTTC
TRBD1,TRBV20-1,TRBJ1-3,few,CSASRGRDTIYF,TGCAGTGCTAGCAGGGGGAGAGACACCATATATTTT
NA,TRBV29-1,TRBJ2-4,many,CSVGSPQGSKNIQYF,TGCAGCGTTGGGTCCCCCCAGGGGTCCAAAAACATTCAGTACTTC
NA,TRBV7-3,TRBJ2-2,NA,CASSRTEFTGELFF,TGTGCCAGCAGCCGGACAGAGTTCACCGGGGAGCTGTTTTTT
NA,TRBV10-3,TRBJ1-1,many,CAISRVSQFTEAFF,TGTGCCATCAGCAGAGTCTCGCAGTTCACTGAAGCTTTCTTT
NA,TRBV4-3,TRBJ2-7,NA,CASSQAVGSAEQYF,TGCGCCAGCAGCCAAGCTGTCGGGAGCGCCGAGCAGTACTTC
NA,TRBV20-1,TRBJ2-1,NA,CSASLRTLGRSNEQFF,TGCAGTGCTAGTTTACGGACTTTAGGTAGGAGCAATGAGCAGTTCTTC
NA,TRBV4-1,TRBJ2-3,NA,CASSPLAGFTDTQYF,TGCGCCAGCAGCCCGTTAGCAGGTTTCACAGATACGCAGTATTTT
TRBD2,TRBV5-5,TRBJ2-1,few,CASSSLPSGSTYEQFF,TGTGCCAGCAGCTCTCTCCCTAGCGGGAGTACCTATGAGCAGTTCTTC
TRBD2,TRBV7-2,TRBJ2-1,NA,CASSLGGSGKSEQFF,TGTGCCAGCAGCTTAGGAGGTAGCGGGAAGTCTGAGCAGTTCTTC
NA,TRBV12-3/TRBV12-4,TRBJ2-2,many,CASSWTSNTGELFF,TGTGCCAGCAGCTGGACATCGAACACCGGGGAGCTGTTTTTT
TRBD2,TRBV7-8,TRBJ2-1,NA,CASSLGFHSGRASYNEQFF,TGTGCCAGCAGCTTAGGATTTCACAGCGGGAGGGCATCCTACAATGAGCAGTTCTTC
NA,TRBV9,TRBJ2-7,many,CASSTRDFYEQYF,TGTGCCAGCAGCACCCGGGACTTCTACGAGCAGTACTTC
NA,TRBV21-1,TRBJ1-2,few,CASSINYGYTF,TGTGCCAGCAGCATTAACTATGGCTACACCTTC
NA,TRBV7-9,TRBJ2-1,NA,CASSSGGPRTHEQFF,TGTGCCAGCAGCTCCGGAGGGCCGCGTACGCATGAGCAGTTCTTC
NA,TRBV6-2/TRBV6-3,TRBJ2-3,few,CASSIRTSTDTQYF,TGTGCCAGCAGCATCCGGACTAGCACAGATACGCAGTATTTT
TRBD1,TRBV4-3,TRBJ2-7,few,CASSQGQGRVEQYF,TGCGCCAGCAGCCAGGGACAGGGGAGGGTCGAGCAGTACTTC
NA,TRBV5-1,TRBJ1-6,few,CASSLARRNSPLHF,TGCGCCAGCAGCTTGGCCCGGAGGAATTCACCCCTCCACTTT
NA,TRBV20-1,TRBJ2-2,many,CSARSGSNTGELFF,TGCAGTGCTAGGAGCGGGTCGAACACCGGGGAGCTGTTTTTT
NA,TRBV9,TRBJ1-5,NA,CASSAQPYSNQPQHF,TGTGCCAGCAGCGCCCAACCATACAGTAATCAGCCCCAGCATTTT
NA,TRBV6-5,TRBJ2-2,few,CASSYPDTNTGELFF,TGTGCCAGCAGTTACCCTGATACGAACACCGGGGAGCTGTTTTTT
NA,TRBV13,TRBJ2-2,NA,CASSPWGGPGELFF,TGTGCCAGCAGCCCTTGGGGCGGTCCCGGGGAGCTGTTTTTT
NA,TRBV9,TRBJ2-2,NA,CASSPTATGELFF,TGTGCCAGCAGCCCGACCGCCACCGGGGAGCTGTTTTTT
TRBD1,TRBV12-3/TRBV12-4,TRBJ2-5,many,CASSFRDSQETQYF,TGTGCCAGCAGTTTTCGGGACAGCCAAGAGACCCAGTACTTC
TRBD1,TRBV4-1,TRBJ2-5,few,CASSQVGTGVSETQYF,TGCGCCAGCAGCCAAGTTGGGACAGGGGTTTCAGAGACCCAGTACTTC
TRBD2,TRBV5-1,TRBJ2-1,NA,CASSPIRPTGTSGEQFF,TGCGCCAGCAGCCCTATTCGCCCCACCGGGACTAGCGGTGAGCAGTTCTTC
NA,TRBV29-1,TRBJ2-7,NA,CSALIPPGYEQYF,TGCAGCGCCTTGATTCCCCCGGGCTACGAGCAGTACTTC
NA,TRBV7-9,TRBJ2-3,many,CASSSRTVATDTQYF,TGTGCCAGCAGCTCCAGGACAGTTGCCACAGATACGCAGTATTTT
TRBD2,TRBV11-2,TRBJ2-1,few,CASRSQVPSGRSLYNEQFF,TGTGCCAGCAGATCACAGGTCCCTAGCGGGAGGTCCCTATACAATGAGCAGTTCTTC
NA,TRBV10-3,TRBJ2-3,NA,CAISERLDYDDTDTQYF,TGTGCCATCAGTGAGCGACTGGACTACGATGACACAGATACGCAGTATTTT
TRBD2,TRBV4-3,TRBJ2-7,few,CASSRVAGSSYEQYF,TGCGCCAGCAGCCGGGTAGCGGGTAGCTCCTACGAGCAGTACTTC
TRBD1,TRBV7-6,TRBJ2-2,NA,CASSRVKTGINTGELFF,TGTGCCAGCAGCCGGGTCAAGACAGGGATCAACACCGGGGAGCTGTTTTTT
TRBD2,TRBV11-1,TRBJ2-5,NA,CASSRTSGRGQETQYF,TGTGCCAGCAGCAGGACTAGCGGGAGAGGCCAAGAGACCCAGTACTTC
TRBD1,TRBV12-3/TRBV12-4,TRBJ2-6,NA,CASSLDRGRGANVLTF,TGTGCCAGCAGTTTAGACAGGGGGCGTGGGGCCAACGTCCTGACTTTC
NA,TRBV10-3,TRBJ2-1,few,CAIRGPNEQFF,TGTGCCATCAGGGGACCCAATGAGCAGTTCTTC
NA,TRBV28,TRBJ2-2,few,CASKESLGNTGELFF,TGTGCCAGCAAAGAGAGCCTAGGAAACACCGGGGAGCTGTTTTTT
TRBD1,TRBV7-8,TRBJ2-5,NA,CASSLVTGKETQYF,TGTGCCAGCAGCTTAGTGACAGGGAAAGAGACCCAGTACTTC
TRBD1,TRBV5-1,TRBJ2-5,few,CASSTWTGQETQYF,TGCGCCAGCAGCACCTGGACAGGCCAAGAGACCCAGTACTTC